This record covers a single TCR beta chain. Its matching antigen is unknown. The data were obtained in a study of blood T cells in healthy people across ages. General study points: It was found that TCR beta diversity correlated strongly with the percentage of naive T cells.

Germline loops: CDR1 SGHTA, CDR2 FQGNSA. The CDR3 is 16 amino acids. V shed 5 bases, J shed 0 bases, and the junction held 8 bases outside the gene matches. Together with a sample-barcoded 5' primer, a J-beta primer mix was included in a second PCR lasting about 7 to 11 cycles. TCRdb called the 5' RACE reads again in MiXCR, with one record for every CDR3 protein. Of 1.5 million to 1.8 million distinct CDR3 sequences listed, under 55% are singletons. Each donor supplied about 9.6 milliliters of peripheral blood. The extraction recovered at least 5 micrograms of total RNA per sample. The receptor was isolated from a woman aged 18-29 years in good health. This rearrangement joins TRBV7-2 to TRBJ2-3; 7 bases map to TRBD2. The sequenced sample consisted of blood. Written as DNA, the CDR3 is TGTGCCAGCAGCAAGAGCGGGACCTCCAGCACAGATACGCAGTATTTT. Protein: CASSKSGTSSTDTQYF.